This TCR beta chain derives from a study of T cell changes during pregnancy in multiple sclerosis. V gave up 4 bases and J gave up 5 bases; unmatched junction bases: 2. Germline V CDR1 and CDR2: SGHNT, YYREEE (reference sequence). The CDR3 totals 14 residues. Some clones are missing from TCRdb's copy, which holds only in-frame ones; the method was immunoSEQ multiplex PCR. Altogether approximately 24,000 clones are present, about nine tenths being singletons, with the ten largest covering around 8%. The V call is TRBV5-4, the J call TRBJ2-1; 11 positions match TRBD2. The source material was CD8+ T cells from peripheral blood mononuclear cells, sampled in the first trimester of pregnancy. This TCR was sampled from a female donor in good health, enrolled as a control in a pregnancy study. CDR3 sequence: CASSTSGGNNEQFF. In DNA form, the CDR3 reads TGTGCCAGCAGCACTAGCGGGGGTAACAATGAGCAGTTCTTC.